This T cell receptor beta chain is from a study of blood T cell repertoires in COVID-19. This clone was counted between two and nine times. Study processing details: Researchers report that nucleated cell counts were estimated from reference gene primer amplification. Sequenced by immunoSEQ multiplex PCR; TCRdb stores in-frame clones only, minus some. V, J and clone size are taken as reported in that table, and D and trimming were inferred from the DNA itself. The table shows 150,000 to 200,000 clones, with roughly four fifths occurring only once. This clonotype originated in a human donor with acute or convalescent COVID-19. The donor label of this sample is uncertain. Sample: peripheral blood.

The CDR3 region has the DNA TGTGCCAGCTCACCGCCGTCGGGGTACAACACTGAAGCTTTCTTT. Its translation: CASSPPSGYNTEAFF. The V and J genes are TRBV18 and TRBJ1-1; unclear D gene. Trimming took off 3 bases at V and 2 bases at J, with 13 bases between the two ends. Germline CDR1 and CDR2: KGHSH and LQKENI. This CDR3 has 15 amino acids.